A selection of T cell receptor beta chains follows, all from one sample in a study of cytomegalovirus exposure and HLA in healthy donors. Measured with immunoSEQ multiplex PCR; TCRdb has only the in-frame clones, and not every one. The data hold 110,000 or so clones, with 75% to 85% observed a single time. The sequenced sample was PBMCs. The receptors come from a man aged 25-45 years in good health and CMV-seronegative. CDR3s include the opening cysteine and the closing phenylalanine or tryptophan. A D gene is named only where the DNA matches it firmly. Clone size appears in some rows only: once, few, many, or a class for an expanded clone.

>TRBJ2-6|.|TRBV5-6|.
CASSFSDRSTGANVLTF
TGTGCCAGCAGCTTTTCCGACAGGTCTACTGGGGCCAACGTCCTGACTTTC
>TRBJ2-5|.|TRBV7-2|TRBD2
CASSLIAGAPQETQYF
TGTGCCAGCAGCCTAATAGCGGGGGCCCCACAAGAGACCCAGTACTTC
>TRBJ2-7|.|TRBV7-2|.
CASSGRAFDEQYF
TGTGCCAGCAGCGGGCGGGCTTTTGACGAGCAGTACTTC
>TRBJ2-1|.|TRBV29-1|TRBD2
CSVAGGGAGVINEQFF
TGCAGCGTCGCCGGAGGGGGAGCGGGAGTTATTAATGAGCAGTTCTTC
>TRBJ2-1|.|TRBV6-5|.
CASSSQGLERNEQFF
TGTGCCAGCAGTTCTCAGGGGCTAGAGAGGAATGAGCAGTTCTTC
>TRBJ1-4|few|TRBV7-2|.
CASSPQGGNEKLFF
TGTGCCAGCAGCCCTCAGGGTGGGAATGAAAAACTGTTTTTT
>TRBJ2-5|.|TRBV28|TRBD1
CASSLYPRQGGRETQYF
TGTGCCAGCAGTTTATATCCCAGACAGGGTGGTAGGGAGACCCAGTACTTC
>TRBJ2-1|.|TRBV5-1|.
CASSFWRGDGEQFF
TGCGCCAGCAGCTTTTGGAGGGGAGACGGAGAGCAGTTCTTC
>TRBJ2-1|.|TRBV28|TRBD1
CASSPHRQGDYNEQFF
TGTGCCAGCAGTCCCCACCGACAGGGGGACTACAATGAGCAGTTCTTC
>TRBJ1-1|.|TRBV11-2|.
CASCPFKGENTEAFF
TGTGCCAGCTGCCCTTTTAAAGGGGAGAACACTGAAGCTTTCTTT
>TRBJ2-1|.|TRBV7-7|TRBD1
CASSSGTGEGNEQFF
TGTGCCAGCAGCTCCGGGACAGGGGAGGGGAATGAGCAGTTCTTC